This entry lists 25 T cell receptor beta chains sequenced from one sample in a study of blood T cells in healthy people across ages. Alongside a J-beta primer mix, a sample-barcoded 5' primer served in a second PCR lasting about 7 to 11 cycles. TCRdb independently ran MiXCR on the 5' RACE reads; one entry per CDR3 protein. The sample consists of roughly 800,000 distinct CDR3 sequences, roughly 60% of them appearing once. Specimen: blood. These receptor sequences come from a young man in good health.

The chain employs TRBV12-3 or TRBV12-4 and TRBJ2-1, with D hard to call. V was cut by 5 bases and J by 8 bases, with 22 bases left in between. The CDR3 length is 16 residues. CDR3 in amino acids: CASSQDVTQALHEQFF. The CDR3 nucleotides are TGTGCCAGCAGTCAAGACGTGACTCAAGCCCTCCATGAGCAGTTCTTC.

This chain uses TRBV29-1 with TRBJ2-7; TRBD1 agrees at 9 bases. The CDR3 sequence is 14 residues long. The germline V gene encodes CDR1 SQVTM and CDR2 ANQGSEA. Trimming removed 5 bases from V and 2 bases from J; junction bases left unmatched: 7. The CDR3 sequence: CSVSGTGFPYEQYF. CDR3 nucleotides: TGCAGCGTTTCCGGGACAGGGTTTCCCTACGAGCAGTACTTC.

Concerning this clonotype: Sequence at one end of the junction differs from germline and may be a read error. V is TRBV12-3 or TRBV12-4 and J is TRBJ2-3; a possible D gene is TRBD1 (5 bases). The CDR3 totals 15 residues. The CDR3 sequence: CAGSFARAPTDTQYF. In DNA form, the CDR3 reads TGTGCCGGCAGTTTTGCCAGGGCCCCCACAGATACGCAGTATTTT.

This clonotype was found a few times. V usage is TRBV28 and J usage is TRBJ2-7; TRBD1 agrees at 7 bases. J gave up 9 bases and V 4 bases, and 27 bases lay outside the gene matches. CDR1 and CDR2 (germline): MDHEN, SYDVKM. This CDR3 is 19 amino acids long. CDR3 in DNA: TGTGCCAGCAGTTCGAAATGGGACAGATTTGTTCCGGCTGCCTTCAGGCAGTACTTC. Encoded protein: CASSSKWDRFVPAAFRQYF.

This clonotype came up a few times. The V call is TRBV20-1, the J call TRBJ2-5; 9 bases agree with TRBD2. The J call may be in error: the DNA end matches TRBJ2-7 better. Germline V gives CDR1 DFQATT, CDR2 SNEGSKA (reference sequence). The CDR3 has 14 residues. The CDR3 reads CSASQPGLAHEQYF. CDR3 sequence (DNA): TGCAGTGCTAGCCAACCGGGACTAGCCCACGAGCAGTACTTC.

The chain couples TRBV7-3 to TRBJ2-7; a possible D gene is TRBD1 (6 bases). Germline CDR1 and CDR2: SGHTA and FQGTGA. V dropped 4 bases and J dropped 7 bases, with 14 bases sitting between them. This CDR3 has 13 residues. DNA of the CDR3: TGTGCCAGCAGCTCGGGACACCCCAATGAGCAGTACTTC. Amino acids: CASSSGHPNEQYF. Filled out from reference TRBV7-3 and TRBJ2-7, the complete variable domain reads GAGVSQTPSNKVTEKGKYVELRCDPISGHTALYWYRQSLGQGPEFLIYFQGTGAADDSGLPNDRFFAVRPEGSVSTLKIQRTERGDSAVYLCASSSGHPNEQYFGPGTRLTVT.

This clonotype occurred a few times. The J gene is TRBJ2-2, the V gene TRBV12-3 or TRBV12-4; 8 nucleotides line up with TRBD1. This CDR3 contains 15 residues. Trimming removed 5 bases from V and 5 bases from J; junction bases left unmatched: 7. For the CDR3, the DNA is TGTGCCAGCAGTATACAGGGGGGCGATACCGGGGAGCTGTTTTTT. Amino acids: CASSIQGGDTGELFF.

This clonotype was counted between two and nine times. V and J are TRBV4-2 and TRBJ1-4; D ambiguous. V was cut by 1 base and J by 7 bases, with 13 bases left in between. The CDR3 totals 15 residues. Germline V gives CDR1 LGHNA, CDR2 YNFKEQ. CDR3 DNA sequence: TGTGCCAGCAGCCAAGTGATAAACCGAGGTGAAAAACTGTTTTTT. Residues: CASSQVINRGEKLFF.

The rearrangement uses TRBV9 and TRBJ2-3; D is undetermined. Trimming cost V 0 bases and J 4 bases, with 6 bases left between them. CDR1 is SGDLS, CDR2 YYNGEE, per germline. The length of the CDR3 is 13 residues. In DNA form, the CDR3 reads TGTGCCAGCAGCGTAGCTGAAGCAGATACGCAGTATTTT. Translating gives CASSVAEADTQYF.

This clonotype was detected a few times. The rearrangement links TRBV10-2 to TRBJ2-7; no reliable D call. Germline V gives CDR1 WSHSY, CDR2 SAAADI. This CDR3 contains 16 residues. V lost 4 bases to trimming and J lost 0 bases, with 16 bases between them. This chain's CDR3 is CASSVGEAGASYEQYF. The CDR3 coding sequence is TGCGCCAGCAGTGTGGGTGAGGCAGGCGCCTCCTACGAGCAGTACTTC.

The chain is built from TRBV29-1 and TRBJ2-5, with D unresolved. Near its end, the DNA agrees better with TRBJ2-7, so the J call may be wrong. The CDR3 covers 12 residues. The germline V gene has CDR1 SQVTM and CDR2 ANQGSEA. CDR3 DNA sequence: TGCAGCGTTGAAGCTCAGATTGGCGAGCAGTACTTC. As protein: CSVEAQIGEQYF.

The chain joins TRBV12-3 or TRBV12-4 to TRBJ2-5; the D gene is possibly TRBD2 (6 bases). The end of the DNA is better explained by TRBJ2-7, so the J call may be wrong. The CDR3 consists of 14 residues. The CDR3 region is CASSFSLGRNEQYF. CDR3 DNA: TGTGCCAGCAGTTTTTCGCTAGGGAGGAACGAGCAGTACTTC.

The chain recombines TRBV9 with TRBJ2-3; no reliable D call. The V gene lost 4 bases and the J gene lost 7 bases, with 19 bases spanning the gap. Germline V lookup: CDR1 SGDLS, CDR2 YYNGEE. The CDR3 covers 15 residues. DNA for the CDR3: TGTGCCAGCAGCCCGCGTGGAGACGGTTCAAATACGCAGTATTTT. This encodes CASSPRGDGSNTQYF.

This chain uses TRBV9 with TRBJ2-1, with 8 bases identical to TRBD2. The CDR3 extends over 16 amino acids. V lost 0 bases to trimming and J lost 4 bases; unmatched junction nucleotides: 6. Per the germline V gene, CDR1 is SGDLS and CDR2 is YYNGEE. CDR3 DNA sequence: TGTGCCAGCAGCGTAGGGCCTAGCGGGTTATACAATGAGCAGTTCTTC. It yields the protein CASSVGPSGLYNEQFF.

J is TRBJ1-4 and V is TRBV7-9; D uncertain. This CDR3 has 14 amino acids. The germline CDR1 and CDR2 sequences are SEHNR and FQNEAQ (reference sequence). With 5 bases removed from V and 7 bases from J, the gap between germline ends came to 14 bases. The CDR3 coding sequence is TGTGCCAGCAGCCCTATGGGCCTCGGTGAAAAACTGTTTTTT. Translated, it gives CASSPMGLGEKLFF.

With respect to this clonotype: The junction and the germline gene differ at one end; a read error may be behind it. The rearrangement links TRBV6-4 to TRBJ2-7, with 10 positions matching TRBD2. The tail of the sequence fits TRBJ2-5 better, so the J call may be wrong. This CDR3 is built from 17 residues. In germline, CDR1 is MRHNA, CDR2 SNTAGT. This CDR3 is CTSSAKGLAGDGETQYF. The CDR3 DNA is TGTACCAGCAGTGCCAAGGGTCTAGCGGGAGATGGGGAGACCCAGTACTTC.

This clonotype has just one count. The gene calls are TRBV10-3 and TRBJ2-1; 8 positions match TRBD1. This CDR3 region has 14 residues. V gave up 4 bases and J gave up 6 bases; unmatched junction bases: 5. Per the germline V gene, CDR1 is ENHRY and CDR2 is SYGVKD. The CDR3 sequence is CAISADRGFNEQFF. As DNA, the CDR3 is TGTGCCATCAGTGCAGACAGGGGATTCAATGAGCAGTTCTTC.

The rearrangement links TRBV7-9 to TRBJ1-6; D uncertain. V was trimmed by 6 bases and J by 6 bases, leaving 15 bases between them. The germline gives CDR1 SEHNR, CDR2 FQNEAQ (reference sequence). CDR3 length equals 15 residues. CDR3 nucleotide sequence: TGTGCCAGCAGTATATCTAAACCCCCTAATTCACCCCTCCACTTT. Residues: CASSISKPPNSPLHF.

This chain connects TRBV14 to TRBJ1-1; the D gene is possibly TRBD1 (6 bases). The germline CDR1 and CDR2 sequences are SGHDN and FVKESK. Trimming cost V 2 bases and J 5 bases, with 21 bases left between them. This CDR3 spans 17 amino acids. The chain's CDR3 is CASSQPRIIRGLTEAFF. CDR3 bases: TGTGCCAGCAGCCAACCAAGGATCATCAGGGGTCTTACTGAAGCTTTCTTT. Combining the CDR3 with reference TRBV14 and TRBJ1-1 gives the whole variable domain EAGVTQFPSHSVIEKGQTVTLRCDPISGHDNLYWYRRVMGKEIKFLLHFVKESKQDESGMPNNRFLAERTGGTYSTLKVQPAELEDSGVYFCASSQPRIIRGLTEAFFGQGTRLTVV.

This clonotype occurred many times. The chain uses TRBV7-2 and TRBJ2-2; 14 bases agree with TRBD2. CDR3 length equals 17 residues. In germline, CDR1 is SGHTA, CDR2 FQGNSA. J gave up 5 bases and V 5 bases, and 7 bases lay outside the gene matches. CDR3 sequence reads: CASSPGLAGVLTGELFF. As DNA, the CDR3 is TGTGCCAGCAGCCCGGGACTAGCGGGAGTTTTAACCGGGGAGCTGTTTTTT.

This clonotype was seen a single time. The chain uses TRBV12-3 or TRBV12-4 and TRBJ1-2, with D unresolved. V lost 3 bases, J lost 6 bases, and 20 bases lay in between. The CDR3 covers 16 residues. For the CDR3, the DNA is TGTGCCAGCAGTTTTTTCGGTCCCACCTCAAGAGATGGCTACACCTTC. Amino acids: CASSFFGPTSRDGYTF.

The chain couples TRBV11-1 to TRBJ2-4, with 7 positions matching TRBD2. The end of the DNA aligns better with TRBJ2-7, so the J call may be wrong. Germline V gives CDR1 SGHAT, CDR2 FQDESV (reference sequence). CDR3 length: 14 residues. CDR3 bases: TGTGCCAGCAGTGGGAGCGGGGTAGCCCACGAGCAGTACTTC. This codes for CASSGSGVAHEQYF.

The chain has TRBV5-1 and TRBJ2-1, with a weak D call TRBD2 (7 bases). Germline V gives CDR1 SGHRS, CDR2 YFSETQ. Trimming shortened V by 7 bases and J by 3 bases, and 17 bases separated the two germline ends. The CDR3 contains 15 residues. The CDR3 is CASGSEGGGYNEQFF. CDR3 in DNA: TGCGCCAGCGGGAGCGAGGGGGGGGGCTACAATGAGCAGTTCTTC.

This clonotype turned up a few times. The chain has TRBV12-3 or TRBV12-4 and TRBJ2-5; D might be TRBD2 (5 bases). V lost 7 bases and J 5 bases, leaving 11 bases between the germline ends. CDR3 length: 12 amino acids. CDR3 DNA: TGTGCCAGCACCCACGAGGGTGAGACCCAGTACTTC. This encodes CASTHEGETQYF.

This clonotype turned up a few times. The rearrangement links TRBV20-1 to TRBJ2-5, with D tentatively TRBD2 (6 bases). V lost 4 bases and J 11 bases, leaving 23 bases between the germline ends. Germline CDR1 is DFQATT and CDR2 is SNEGSKA (reference sequence). This CDR3 spans 14 amino acids. The CDR3 DNA follows: TGCAGTGCTAAAGGCATTCTAGCGCCCGACGGGCAGTACTTC. Protein product: CSAKGILAPDGQYF.